The entry that follows covers one T cell receptor beta chain sequence. The CDR3 contains 15 residues. V lost 8 bases, J lost 2 bases, and 10 bases stayed unmatched. Germline loops: CDR1 MNHEY, CDR2 SVGAGI. Data came from immunoSEQ multiplex PCR; TCRdb stores just in-frame clones and leaves some out. The sample records approximately 390,000 clones, 70% to 90% being singletons. The data belong to a study of blood T cell repertoires in COVID-19. In the study overall: PBMCs, B-cell-depleted T cells, or T cells were the source of the cDNA or gDNA that made up the material.

The chain is built from TRBV6-5 and TRBJ2-7; 9 bases map to TRBD1. The receptor comes from a woman aged 55-70 years with COVID-19, enrolled during active disease. Sample: peripheral blood. CDR3 DNA sequence: TGTGCCAGCTCTTCAGGGGGGACAGGGCCCTACGAGCAGTACTTC. Its protein is CASSSGGTGPYEQYF.